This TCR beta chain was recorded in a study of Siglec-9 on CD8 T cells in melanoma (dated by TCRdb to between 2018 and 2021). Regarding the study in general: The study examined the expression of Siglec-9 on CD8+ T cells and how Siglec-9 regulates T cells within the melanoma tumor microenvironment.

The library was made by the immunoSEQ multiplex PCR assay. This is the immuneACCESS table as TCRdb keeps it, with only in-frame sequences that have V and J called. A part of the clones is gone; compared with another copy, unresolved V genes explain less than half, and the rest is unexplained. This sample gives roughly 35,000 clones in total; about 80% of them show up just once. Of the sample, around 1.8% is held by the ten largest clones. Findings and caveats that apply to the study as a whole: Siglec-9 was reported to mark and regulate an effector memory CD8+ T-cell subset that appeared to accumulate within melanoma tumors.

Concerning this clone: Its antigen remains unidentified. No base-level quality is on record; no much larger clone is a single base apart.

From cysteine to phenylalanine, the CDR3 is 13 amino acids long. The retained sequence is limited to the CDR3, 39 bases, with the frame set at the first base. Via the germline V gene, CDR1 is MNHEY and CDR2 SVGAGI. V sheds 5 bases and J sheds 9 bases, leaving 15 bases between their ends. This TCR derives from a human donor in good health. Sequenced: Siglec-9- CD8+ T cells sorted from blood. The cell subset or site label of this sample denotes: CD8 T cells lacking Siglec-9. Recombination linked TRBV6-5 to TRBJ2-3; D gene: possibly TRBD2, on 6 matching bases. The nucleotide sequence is TGTGCCAGCAGTAGACCGTCTAGCGACACGCAGTATTTT. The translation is CASSRPSSDTQYF.